The present TCR beta chain was sequenced within a study of liver allograft versus peripheral blood T cells. The overall study: Within transplanted livers, the T cell receptor repertoires were examined and compared against the repertoires present in the peripheral blood of liver transplant recipients. Notes on the study in general: Intragraft liver T cell receptor repertoires reportedly differed from peripheral blood repertoires.

Trimming at V came to 6 bases and at J to 0 bases, leaving 7 bases not matched to a gene. CDR3 length: 16 amino acids. Germline-derived CDR1 and CDR2 are MNHNS and SASEGT. TCRdb re-called the reads with MiXCR, one entry per CDR3 protein. In the table there are approximately 15,000 distinct CDR3 sequences, 22% of which are singletons. This clonotype is judged medium-sized. Its matching antigen is unknown. The rearrangement links TRBV6-1 to TRBJ2-2, with 7 positions matching TRBD1. The TCR sequence derives from a human patient who had a liver transplant. The graft donor may account for some of the T cells. For the CDR3, the DNA is TGTGCCAGCAGGATACAGGGGATCTCGAACACCGGGGAGCTGTTTTTT. It yields the protein CASRIQGISNTGELFF.